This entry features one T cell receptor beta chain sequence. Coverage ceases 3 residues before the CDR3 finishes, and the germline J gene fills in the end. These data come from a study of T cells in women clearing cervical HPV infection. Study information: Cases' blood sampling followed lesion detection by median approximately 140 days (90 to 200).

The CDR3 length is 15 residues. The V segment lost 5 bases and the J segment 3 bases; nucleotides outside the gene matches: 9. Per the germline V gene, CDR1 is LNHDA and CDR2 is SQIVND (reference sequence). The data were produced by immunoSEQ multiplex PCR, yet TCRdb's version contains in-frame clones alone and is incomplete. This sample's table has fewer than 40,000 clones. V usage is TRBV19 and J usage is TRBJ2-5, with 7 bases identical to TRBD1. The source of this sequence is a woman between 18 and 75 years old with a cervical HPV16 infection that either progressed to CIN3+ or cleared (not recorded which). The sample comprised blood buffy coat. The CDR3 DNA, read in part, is TGTGCCAGTAGTGCCCGGGCCCAGGGGGAAGAGACC. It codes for CASSARAQGEET. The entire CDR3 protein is CASSARAQGEETQYF.